This is a list of T cell receptor beta chains from one sample in a study of Ad26.COV2.S vaccination and SARS-CoV-2 variants. Sequencing was performed with immunoSEQ multiplex PCR; in TCRdb, only in-frame clones are kept and a portion is missing. The table has 300,000 to 350,000 clones, approximately 86% seen once. The specimen comprised peripheral blood, sampled in a trial of Ad26.COV2.S vaccine versus placebo. These receptors were collected from a person aged 18-60 years who received the Ad26.COV2.S COVID-19 vaccine or a placebo. The CDR3 runs from the conserved cysteine through the conserved F or W. A D gene is named only where the DNA matches it firmly. Size is stated for part of the rows, as once, few or many counts, or as a class when the clone is expanded.

j_call: TRBJ1-4; v_call: TRBV7-2; clone_size: NA; d_call: TRBD1; cdr3_nt: TGTGCCAGCAGCTTAAGCGGGACAGGTCGGGGTAATGAAAAACTGTTTTTT; cdr3_aa: CASSLSGTGRGNEKLFF
j_call: TRBJ2-5; v_call: TRBV27; clone_size: NA; d_call: TRBD2; cdr3_nt: TGTGCCAGCAGTTTATCGGGGACTAGCGGGACAAAGACCCAGTACTTC; cdr3_aa: CASSLSGTSGTKTQYF
j_call: TRBJ2-1; v_call: TRBV7-2; clone_size: NA; d_call: TRBD2; cdr3_nt: TGTGCCAGCAGCTTCCTACCTACTAGCGGGGGGAGGAATGAGCAGTTCTTC; cdr3_aa: CASSFLPTSGGRNEQFF
j_call: TRBJ2-2; v_call: TRBV4-3; clone_size: many; d_call: NA; cdr3_nt: TGCGCCAGCAGCCAAGATCCCAGGGCGGCGAACACCGGGGAGCTGTTTTTT; cdr3_aa: CASSQDPRAANTGELFF
j_call: TRBJ2-7; v_call: TRBV6-2/TRBV6-3; clone_size: NA; d_call: TRBD2; cdr3_nt: TGTGCCAGCAGTTTTAGCGGGGACGAGCAGTACTTC; cdr3_aa: CASSFSGDEQYF
j_call: TRBJ2-3; v_call: TRBV5-1; clone_size: NA; d_call: NA; cdr3_nt: TGCGCCAGCAGCTTGACAGGGAAGACAGATACGCAGTATTTT; cdr3_aa: CASSLTGKTDTQYF
j_call: TRBJ1-1; v_call: TRBV7-9; clone_size: NA; d_call: NA; cdr3_nt: TGTGCCAGCAGGTTAAACTTAGGGGACACTGAAGCTTTCTTT; cdr3_aa: CASRLNLGDTEAFF
j_call: TRBJ1-2; v_call: TRBV3-1/TRBV3-2; clone_size: NA; d_call: NA; cdr3_nt: TGTGCCAGCAGCCAAGGTAGTGATTGGGGTGGCTACACCTTC; cdr3_aa: CASSQGSDWGGYTF
j_call: TRBJ1-4; v_call: TRBV5-1; clone_size: NA; d_call: NA; cdr3_nt: TGCGCCAGCAGCTTGGGTCTAAATGAAAAACTGTTTTTT; cdr3_aa: CASSLGLNEKLFF
j_call: TRBJ2-6; v_call: TRBV18; clone_size: once; d_call: NA; cdr3_nt: TGTGCCAGCTCACCGCTCGACGGTCTCTCGTGGGGGGCCAACGTCCTGACTTTC; cdr3_aa: CASSPLDGLSWGANVLTF